The 25 T cell receptor beta chains below come from one sample, sequenced in a study of T cells in Graves' hyperthyroidism and ophthalmopathy. Amplification of TCR beta CDR3 regions used RNA as the template. HTBI primers were employed in a first-round RT-PCR of the TCR CDR3. TCRdb re-called the multiplex PCR reads with MiXCR, one entry per CDR3 protein. This sample has some 550,000 distinct CDR3 sequences, with around 20% found just once. The material sequenced was blood. The receptor source for this set is a man younger than 35 with Graves' hyperthyroidism.

This clonotype was counted between two and nine times. This chain connects TRBV4-2 to TRBJ2-4, with a possible D match to TRBD2 (5 bases). Between the trimmed V and J ends, which lost 0 bases and 8 bases, there was a span of 11 bases. Germline assignment: CDR1 LGHNA and CDR2 YNFKEQ. CDR3 size: 14 residues. The CDR3 DNA sequence: TGTGCCAGCAGCCAAGAGGACCCGAGGGACATTCAGTACTTC. As protein: CASSQEDPRDIQYF.

This clonotype was counted ten times or more. This CDR3 reads CASSFGTAVGYTF. The DNA for the CDR3 is TGTGCCAGCAGCTTCGGCACGGCGGTCGGCTACACCTTC. This chain connects TRBV7-9 to TRBJ1-2, with D uncertain. V dropped 3 bases and J dropped 8 bases, with 13 bases sitting between them. The CDR3 contains 13 residues. Germline V gene data show CDR1 as SEHNR and CDR2 as FQNEAQ (reference sequence).

The genes are TRBV24-1 and TRBJ2-5; TRBD1 is a possible D gene (5 bases). Trimming stripped 5 bases from V and 3 bases from J, with 9 bases between. From germline, CDR1 is KGHDR and CDR2 SFDVKD. The CDR3 extends over 13 amino acids. CDR3 bases: TGTGCCACCAGTGGCGCAGGGAAAGAGACCCAGTACTTC. Translating it yields CATSGAGKETQYF.

V gene TRBV5-1 combines with J gene TRBJ1-6; D perhaps matches TRBD1 (5 bases). V was pared by 4 bases and J by 8 bases, with 19 bases between. Germline CDR1 SGHRS, CDR2 YFSETQ. The length of the CDR3 is 16 residues. CDR3 sequence: CASSREGVTTYSPLHF. The DNA for the CDR3 is TGCGCCAGCAGCCGGGAAGGGGTGACCACTTATTCACCCCTCCACTTT.

This clonotype occurred many times. This may come from a read error, since a much larger clone is one base off. The genes are TRBV12-3 or TRBV12-4 and TRBJ1-2; no clear D. The V and J ends lost 4 bases and 6 bases respectively, with 21 bases between them. The CDR3 has 16 residues. CDR3 protein: CASSSYRVSGRDGYTF. DNA for the CDR3: TGTGCCAGCAGTTCTTACCGAGTTTCCGGGAGGGATGGCTACACCTTC.

This clonotype was seen many times. The chain combines TRBV6-5 with TRBJ2-7; tentatively, D is TRBD1 (6 bases). Germline values: CDR1 MNHEY, CDR2 SVGAGI. This CDR3 region has 14 residues. V lost 4 bases to trimming and J lost 5 bases, with 15 bases between them. CDR3 sequence: CASSFGRGTHEQYF. The CDR3, as DNA: TGTGCCAGCAGTTTTGGCAGGGGTACCCACGAGCAGTACTTC.

The chain joins TRBV5-5 to TRBJ1-1; no reliable D call. The CDR3 loop spans 15 amino acids. V was cut by 6 bases and J by 6 bases, with 21 bases left in between. Germline lookup yields CDR1 SGHKS and CDR2 YYEKEE (reference sequence). The CDR3 DNA reads TGTGCCAGCAACGACGAGTCTTATACCTCGCCTGAAGCTTTCTTT. Translating gives CASNDESYTSPEAFF.

As regards this clonotype: Here the CDR3 omits its conserved ending phenylalanine or tryptophan, so a read error is the likely source. The V and J genes are TRBV19 and TRBJ2-7; either TRBD1 or TRBD2 may fit D (7 bases each). The CDR3 is 13 residues long. Germline V gives CDR1 LNHDA, CDR2 SQIVND (reference sequence). Deletions cut 6 bases from V and 2 bases from J, with 11 bases between. The CDR3 is CASRGGTAYEQYS. CDR3 in DNA: TGTGCCAGTAGGGGGGGGACAGCCTACGAGCAGTACTCC.

V usage is TRBV30 and J usage is TRBJ1-5; tentatively, D is TRBD1 (5 bases). Germline V gene data show CDR1 as GTSNPN and CDR2 as SVGIG (reference sequence). This CDR3 region has 14 residues. Trimming removed 0 bases at V and 7 bases at J, with 13 bases between. CDR3 coding DNA: TGTGCCTGGAGTGTACCCAGGGAGGGCCAGCCCCAGCATTTT. Its translation is CAWSVPREGQPQHF.

The rearrangement uses TRBV19 and TRBJ1-1; D is ambiguous. This CDR3 has 13 residues. With 10 bases removed from V and 5 bases from J, the gap between germline ends came to 17 bases. Per germline, CDR1 LNHDA and CDR2 SQIVND (reference sequence). CDR3 protein: CAKPDRAGTEAFF. As DNA, the CDR3 is TGTGCCAAACCGGACCGGGCTGGGACTGAAGCTTTCTTT.

This clonotype was picked up many times. J is TRBJ1-3 and V is TRBV28; D gene ambiguous. This CDR3 has 15 amino acids. The V gene's germline CDR1 is MDHEN and CDR2 SYDVKM. V dropped 2 bases and J dropped 2 bases, with 10 bases sitting between them. Here the CDR3 reads CASSLRPAAGNTIYF. The CDR3 DNA reads as TGTGCCAGCAGTTTAAGGCCCGCCGCTGGAAACACCATATATTTT.

J is TRBJ2-5 and V is TRBV6-1, with a tentative D call TRBD2 (6 bases). Per germline, CDR1 MNHNS and CDR2 SASEGT. This CDR3 is built from 15 residues. V lost 8 bases and J 5 bases, leaving 21 bases between the germline ends. Written as DNA, the CDR3 is TGTGCCAGCGGGAAGAGCGGGTCTAAGGGGGAGACCCAGTACTTC. This sequence encodes CASGKSGSKGETQYF.

In its sample, this clonotype was seen a few times. The chain has TRBV12-3 or TRBV12-4 and TRBJ2-5, with 9 bases matching TRBD1. The length of the CDR3 is 16 residues. Trimming took 6 bases from V and 5 from J; bases not matched to a gene: 13. The CDR3 here is CASRAALQGAEETQYF. The CDR3 DNA sequence: TGTGCCAGCAGAGCCGCCTTACAGGGGGCGGAGGAGACCCAGTACTTC.

This clonotype was counted once. The chain joins TRBV20-1 to TRBJ1-2; D not certain. The V end was cut by 6 bases, the J end by 5 bases, with 19 bases between. The V gene's germline CDR1 is DFQATT and CDR2 SNEGSKA (reference sequence). The CDR3 consists of 14 residues. CDR3: CSAPNPEIPYGYTF. Here the CDR3 DNA reads TGCAGTGCCCCCAACCCGGAGATACCTTATGGCTACACCTTC.

The J gene is TRBJ1-1, the V gene TRBV6-5; no firm D call. The V end lost 0 bases, the J end lost 0 bases, and 8 bases lay between the germline ends. CDR1 and CDR2 from the germline V gene are MNHEY and SVGAGI. The CDR3 totals 15 residues. The CDR3 DNA reads as TGTGCCAGCAGTTACTCGGGCAGTTTGAACACTGAAGCTTTCTTT. It yields the protein CASSYSGSLNTEAFF.

This clonotype was detected many times. V and J are TRBV29-1 and TRBJ1-1, with unresolved D. Trimming removed 4 bases from V and 1 base from J, with 13 bases in between. CDR3 length equals 14 residues. Germline loops: CDR1 SQVTM, CDR2 ANQGSEA. The CDR3, as DNA: TGCAGCGTTGGACGCGCCTTAAAGAACACTGAAGCTTTCTTT. Its translation is CSVGRALKNTEAFF.

This clonotype came up many times. The chain joins TRBV28 to TRBJ2-5; D is unclear. The CDR3 has 13 residues. Germline V gene data show CDR1 as MDHEN and CDR2 as SYDVKM. Trimming left V 3 bases short and J 3 bases short, with 8 bases between. In DNA form, the CDR3 reads TGTGCCAGCAGTTTCCCACAGAAAGAGACCCAGTACTTC. As protein: CASSFPQKETQYF.

This clonotype was counted a few times. The chain combines TRBV28 with TRBJ2-4, with 8 nucleotides matching TRBD1. The CDR3 has 14 residues. Germline V gives CDR1 MDHEN, CDR2 SYDVKM. V was pared by 10 bases and J by 0 bases, with 5 bases of the junction left unmatched. The CDR3 DNA follows: TGTGCCATCGGGACAGGTTTAGCCAAAAACATTCAGTACTTC. Its protein product is CAIGTGLAKNIQYF.

This clonotype was observed at least ten times. This chain links TRBV28 with TRBJ1-2; D gene uncertain. The ends were cut back, 4 bases at V and 4 bases at J, with 16 bases in the middle. Germline values: CDR1 MDHEN, CDR2 SYDVKM. The CDR3 is made up of 15 amino acids. The CDR3 DNA follows: TGTGCCAGCAGTTCCCCTCCGGACTCCGCCTATGGCTACACCTTC. Protein: CASSSPPDSAYGYTF.

About this clonotype itself: This could be a read error, since a much larger clone is one nucleotide away. The chain couples TRBV20-1 to TRBJ1-1, with D possibly matching TRBD1 (5 bases). The CDR3 has 13 residues. CDR1 is DFQATT and CDR2 is SNEGSKA in the germline V gene (reference sequence). Trimming left V 0 bases short and J 6 bases short, with 11 bases between. In nucleotides, the CDR3 is TGCAGTGCTAGAGAAGGGGCCGTTGCTGAAGCTTTCTTT. It yields the protein CSAREGAVAEAFF.

The gene calls are TRBV25-1 and TRBJ2-7; 7 bases match TRBD2. This CDR3 is built from 15 residues. CDR1 and CDR2 from the germline V gene are MGHDK and SYGVNS. With 6 bases clipped from V and 2 bases from J, the junction kept 10 bases outside the gene matches. CDR3 sequence (DNA): TGTGCCAGCAGCCCGAAGGGAGGGAGCGCCTACGAGCAGTACTTC. This sequence encodes CASSPKGGSAYEQYF.

This clonotype was recorded at least ten times. The chain joins TRBV10-3 to TRBJ1-1; a weak D match, TRBD1 (5 bases). Germline CDR1 is ENHRY and CDR2 is SYGVKD. This CDR3 contains 14 residues. Trimming removed 6 bases from V and 0 bases from J, with 11 bases in between. The CDR3 loop reads CAIRPGPMNTEAFF. CDR3 in DNA: TGTGCCATCAGACCAGGGCCCATGAACACTGAAGCTTTCTTT.

In its sample, this clonotype was seen many times. This rearrangement joins TRBV6-1 to TRBJ2-2; D is ambiguous. The V and J ends lost 10 bases and 10 bases respectively, with 13 bases between them. Germline CDR1 and CDR2: MNHNS and SASEGT. The CDR3 is 11 amino acids. CDR3 sequence (DNA): TGTGCCACACTTGGGTTAGCGGAGCTGTTTTTT. Amino acids: CATLGLAELFF.

This clonotype came up many times. This chain uses TRBV5-1 with TRBJ2-7; weak D call: TRBD2 (5 bases). Trimming took 7 bases from V and 2 from J, leaving 13 bases between them. The CDR3 length is 13 residues. Germline loops: CDR1 SGHRS, CDR2 YFSETQ. The CDR3 protein is CASSKPGTYEQYF. As DNA, the CDR3 is TGCGCCAGCTCCAAACCGGGAACCTACGAGCAGTACTTC.

There are many counts of this clonotype. The chain couples TRBV19 to TRBJ2-5, with D perhaps assigned TRBD1 or TRBD2 (6 bases each). Germline CDR1 and CDR2: LNHDA and SQIVND (reference sequence). The V and J ends lost 3 bases and 5 bases respectively, with 13 bases between them. This CDR3 spans 14 amino acids. CDR3 bases: TGTGCCAGTAGTATCGGCAGGGGAGGTGAGACCCAGTACTTC. Translated: CASSIGRGGETQYF. Full variable domain (rest looked up from reference TRBV19 and TRBJ2-5): DGGITQSPKYLFRKEGQNVTLSCEQNLNHDAMYWYRQDPGQGLRLIYYSQIVNDFQKGDIAEGYSVSREKKESFPLTVTSAQKNPTAFYLCASSIGRGGETQYFGPGTRLLVL.